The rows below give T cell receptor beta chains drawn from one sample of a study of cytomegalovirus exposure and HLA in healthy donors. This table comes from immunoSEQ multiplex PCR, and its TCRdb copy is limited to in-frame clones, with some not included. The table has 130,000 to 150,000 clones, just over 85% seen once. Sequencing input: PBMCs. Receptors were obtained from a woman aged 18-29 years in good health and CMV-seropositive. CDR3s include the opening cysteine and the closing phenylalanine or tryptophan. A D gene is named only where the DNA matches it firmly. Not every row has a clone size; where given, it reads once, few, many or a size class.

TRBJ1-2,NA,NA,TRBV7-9,TGTGCCAGCAGCCCCGAGGGCTACACCTTC,CASSPEGYTF
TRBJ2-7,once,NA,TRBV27,TGTGCCAGCAGTTTTGGCCGTGCCTACGAGCAGTACTTC,CASSFGRAYEQYF
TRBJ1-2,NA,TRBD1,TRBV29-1,TGCAGCACCCGACAGGGGTCCTATGGCTACACCTTC,CSTRQGSYGYTF
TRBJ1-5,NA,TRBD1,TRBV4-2,TGTGCCAGCAGCCAAATCGGGACAGGTGGGGGCAATCAGCCCCAGCATTTT,CASSQIGTGGGNQPQHF
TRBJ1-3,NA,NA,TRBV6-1,TGTGCCAGCAGTGAGACAGACGCCGGAAACACCATATATTTT,CASSETDAGNTIYF
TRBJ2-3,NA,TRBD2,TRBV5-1,TGCGCCAGCAGCCTAAAAGCGGGGGGGACGACAGATACGCAGTATTTT,CASSLKAGGTTDTQYF
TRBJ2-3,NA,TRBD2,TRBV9,TGTGCCAGCAGCGGAAGCGGGAGAGGGGCAGATACGCAGTATTTT,CASSGSGRGADTQYF
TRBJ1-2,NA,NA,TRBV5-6,TGTGCCAGCAGCTTGGCCTTTCGGGGTGACTACTATGGCTACACCTTC,CASSLAFRGDYYGYTF
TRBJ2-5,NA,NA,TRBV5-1,TGCGCCAGCAGCTTGGCTGGGCAGGGACAAGAGACCCAGTACTTC,CASSLAGQGQETQYF
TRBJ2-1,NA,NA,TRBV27,TGTGCCAGCAGTTTGGGGGGGGGCGCTACCTACAATGAGCAGTTCTTC,CASSLGGGATYNEQFF
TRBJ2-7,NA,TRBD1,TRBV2,TGTGCCAGCAGTTCCCAAGGGGGCTACGAGCGATACTTC,CASSSQGGYERYF